The entry below describes one T cell receptor (beta chain). Germline lookup yields CDR1 SGHTA and CDR2 FQGTGA. The CDR3 is made up of 16 amino acids. V lost 5 bases, J lost 5 bases, and 7 bases stayed unmatched. Measured with immunoSEQ multiplex PCR; TCRdb has only the in-frame clones, and not every one. The repertoire holds around 80,000 clones, around 90% seen once, with 2% to 3% in the top ten. The sample belongs to a study of OX40 agonist ivuxolimab in advanced cancers. Across the study: Ivuxolimab, an antibody that agonizes OX40 (CD134), was administered to the patients. Ivuxolimab was delivered to patients intravenously every 2 weeks at doses spanning 0.01 to 10 mg/kg. The group had a mean age of about 60 years, ranged from about 20 to 79, and was less than 85% male. Partial response was recorded in three patients: one hepatocellular carcinoma and two cutaneous melanoma cases.

The rearrangement joins TRBV7-3 to TRBJ2-2, with 11 bases aligning to TRBD1. The sequencing used CD4+ or CD8+ T cells sorted from blood, collected in a trial of the OX40 agonist ivuxolimab. The source is an adult with an advanced solid tumor such as melanoma, head and neck, liver or kidney cancer. The CDR3 here is CASSLRTGGRTGELFF. The CDR3 coding sequence is TGTGCCAGCAGCCTCCGGACAGGGGGCCGAACCGGGGAGCTGTTTTTT.